The 7 T cell receptor beta chains in this list originate from one sample, sequenced in a study of tumor and adjacent non-tumor tissue in lung cancer. A modified ARM-PCR protocol with three rounds of nested PCR amplified TCRbeta. TCRdb processed the multiplex PCR reads anew with MiXCR; each CDR3 protein has one entry. The sample has approximately 120,000 distinct CDR3 sequences, 66% seen once. This sample's RNA came from whole unsorted tissue. Sequencing was carried out using lung tumor tissue. The source is a man under 40 with non-small cell lung cancer.

The rearrangement links TRBV4-3 to TRBJ2-3; D unresolved. The CDR3 sequence is 15 residues long. Trimming shortened V by 0 bases and J by 6 bases, and 13 bases separated the two germline ends. CDR1 and CDR2 (germline): LGHNA, YSLEER. The CDR3: CASSQEGWEGDTQYF. The CDR3 coding sequence is TGCGCCAGCAGCCAAGAAGGCTGGGAAGGGGATACGCAGTATTTT.

This chain links TRBV5-1 with TRBJ2-3; D possibly uses TRBD1 or TRBD2 (5 bases each). The V and J ends lost 3 bases and 5 bases respectively, with 10 bases between them. Per germline, CDR1 SGHRS and CDR2 YFSETQ. The CDR3 covers 13 residues. CDR3 amino acids: CASSSGTIDTQYF. CDR3 in DNA: TGCGCCAGCAGCTCCGGGACCATAGATACGCAGTATTTT.

This clonotype has a single count. This sequence may be a read error, since a much larger clone differs from it by one base. The chain links TRBV20-1 to TRBJ1-1; a weak D match, TRBD1 (5 bases). This CDR3 spans 14 amino acids. V lost 4 bases and J 7 bases, leaving 19 bases between the germline ends. CDR1 is DFQATT, CDR2 SNEGSKA, per germline (reference sequence). Written as DNA, the CDR3 is TGCAGTGCTACCGCCTCCGGGGCGTACATTGAAGCTTTCTTT. Protein: CSATASGAYIEAFF.

This clonotype was recorded once. A much larger clone lies one base from this, so it may be a read error. The V call is TRBV20-1, the J call TRBJ1-2; no clear D gene. The V and J ends lost 0 bases and 4 bases respectively, with 9 bases between them. The CDR3 covers 13 residues. Germline V gene lookup returns CDR1 DFQATT and CDR2 SNEGSKA (reference sequence). The CDR3 reads CSARDGISYGYTF. For the CDR3, the DNA is TGCAGTGCTAGAGATGGGATAAGCTATGGCTACACCTTC.

This chain uses TRBV6-2 or TRBV6-3 with TRBJ2-3; D perhaps matches TRBD2 (6 bases). Germline CDR1 and CDR2: MNHEY and SVGEGT. The CDR3 length is 13 residues. CDR3 sequence (DNA): TGTGCAGTGCGGGACGAGGCCACGGATACGCAGTATTTT. This encodes CAVRDEATDTQYF.

This clonotype has only a few counts. The junction departs from the called germline gene at one end, perhaps through a read error. The chain combines TRBV29-1 with TRBJ1-1; D is uncertain. Germline CDR1 SQVTM, CDR2 ANQGSEA. The CDR3 extends over 11 amino acids. This CDR3 reads CSVASNSEAFF. CDR3 in DNA: TGCAGTGTTGCCAGTAACAGTGAAGCTTTTTTT.

Of note for this clonotype: A much larger clone sits a single nucleotide away, making a read error possible. The rearrangement joins TRBV20-1 to TRBJ2-1, with 9 bases that match TRBD2. This CDR3 has 15 residues. The germline gives CDR1 DFQATT, CDR2 SNEGSKA (reference sequence). The CDR3 DNA reads as TGCAGTGCTAGAGGTAGCGGGAGTACCTACAATGGGCAGTTCTTC. It specifies CSARGSGSTYNGQFF.